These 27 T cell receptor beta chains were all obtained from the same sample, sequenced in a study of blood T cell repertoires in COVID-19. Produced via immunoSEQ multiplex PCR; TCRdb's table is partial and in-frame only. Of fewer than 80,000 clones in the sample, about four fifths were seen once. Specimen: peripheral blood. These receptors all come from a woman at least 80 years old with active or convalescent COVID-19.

The CDR3, as DNA: TGTGCCAGCAGCTTAGATGGGAGGGGAAGTTGGAATTCACCCCTCCACTTT. Translated, it gives CASSLDGRGSWNSPLHF. J is TRBJ1-6 and V is TRBV7-2, with D perhaps TRBD1 (5 bases). CDR3 size: 17 residues. Trimming pared 1 base from V and 7 bases from J, leaving 17 bases between. The V gene's germline CDR1 is SGHTA and CDR2 FQGNSA.

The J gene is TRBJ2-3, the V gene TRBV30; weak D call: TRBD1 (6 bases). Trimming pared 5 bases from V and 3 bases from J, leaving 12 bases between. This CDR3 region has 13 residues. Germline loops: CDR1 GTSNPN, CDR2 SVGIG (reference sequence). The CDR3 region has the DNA TGTGCCTGGTTAATACAGGGTACAGATACGCAGTATTTT. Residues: CAWLIQGTDTQYF.

Here the CDR3 reads CASSVVGQPGETQYF. As DNA, the CDR3 is TGTGCCAGCAGCGTCGTCGGACAGCCGGGAGAGACCCAGTACTTC. This sequence joins TRBV9 and TRBJ2-5; possibly TRBD1 for D (6 bases). CDR1 and CDR2 (germline): SGDLS, YYNGEE. Trimming removed 2 bases at V and 4 bases at J, with 15 bases between. This CDR3 region has 15 residues.

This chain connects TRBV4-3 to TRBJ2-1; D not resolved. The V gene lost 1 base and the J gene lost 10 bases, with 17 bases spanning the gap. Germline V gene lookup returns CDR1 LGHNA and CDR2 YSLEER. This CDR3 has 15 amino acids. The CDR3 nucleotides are TGCGCCAGCAGCCAAGTTAAAGCTTCATACGCGGAGCAGTTCTTC. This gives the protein CASSQVKASYAEQFF.

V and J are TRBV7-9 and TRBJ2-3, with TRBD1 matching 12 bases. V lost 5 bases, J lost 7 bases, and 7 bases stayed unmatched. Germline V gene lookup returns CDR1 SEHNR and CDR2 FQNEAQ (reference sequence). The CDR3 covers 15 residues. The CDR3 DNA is TGTGCCAGCAGCATGGCGGGACAGGGGGCGAATACGCAGTATTTT. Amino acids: CASSMAGQGANTQYF.

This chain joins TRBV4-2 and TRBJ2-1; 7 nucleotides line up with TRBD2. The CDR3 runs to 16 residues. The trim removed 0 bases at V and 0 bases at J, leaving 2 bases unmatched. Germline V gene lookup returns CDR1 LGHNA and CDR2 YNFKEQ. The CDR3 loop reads CASSQDGTTSYNEQFF. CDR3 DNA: TGTGCCAGCAGCCAAGATGGGACTACCTCCTACAATGAGCAGTTCTTC.

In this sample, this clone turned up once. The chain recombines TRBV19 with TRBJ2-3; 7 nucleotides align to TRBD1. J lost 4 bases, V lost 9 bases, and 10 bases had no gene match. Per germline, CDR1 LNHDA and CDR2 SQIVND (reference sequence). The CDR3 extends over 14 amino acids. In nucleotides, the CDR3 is TGTGCCAGCGGAGTTACAGGGGTGGCAGATACGCAGTATTTT. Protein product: CASGVTGVADTQYF.

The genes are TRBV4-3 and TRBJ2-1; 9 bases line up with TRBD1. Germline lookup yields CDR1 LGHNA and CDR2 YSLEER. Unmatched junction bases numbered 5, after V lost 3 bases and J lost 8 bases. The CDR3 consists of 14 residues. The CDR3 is CASSQWGQGHEQFF. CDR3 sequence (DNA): TGCGCCAGCAGCCAGTGGGGACAGGGCCATGAGCAGTTCTTC.

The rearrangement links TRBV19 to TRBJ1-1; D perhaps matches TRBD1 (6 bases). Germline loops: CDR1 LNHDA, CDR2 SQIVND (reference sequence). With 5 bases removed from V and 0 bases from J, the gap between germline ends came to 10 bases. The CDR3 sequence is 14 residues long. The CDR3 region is CASSVGHLNTEAFF. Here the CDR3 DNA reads TGTGCCAGTAGTGTGGGACACCTGAACACTGAAGCTTTCTTT. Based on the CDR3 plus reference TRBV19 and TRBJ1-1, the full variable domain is DGGITQSPKYLFRKEGQNVTLSCEQNLNHDAMYWYRQDPGQGLRLIYYSQIVNDFQKGDIAEGYSVSREKKESFPLTVTSAQKNPTAFYLCASSVGHLNTEAFFGQGTRLTVV.

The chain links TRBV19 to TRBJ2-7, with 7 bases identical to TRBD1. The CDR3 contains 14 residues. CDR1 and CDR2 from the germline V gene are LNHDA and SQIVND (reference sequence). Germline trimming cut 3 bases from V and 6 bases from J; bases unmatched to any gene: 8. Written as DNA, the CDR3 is TGTGCCAGTAGTATCCAGGCCAACAGGGGCGAGCAGTACTTC. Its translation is CASSIQANRGEQYF.

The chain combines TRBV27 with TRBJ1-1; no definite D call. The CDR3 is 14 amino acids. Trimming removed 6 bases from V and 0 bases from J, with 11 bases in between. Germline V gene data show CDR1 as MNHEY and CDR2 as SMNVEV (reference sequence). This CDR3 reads CASSRRELNTEAFF. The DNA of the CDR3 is TGTGCCAGCAGCCGCCGGGAACTGAACACTGAAGCTTTCTTT.

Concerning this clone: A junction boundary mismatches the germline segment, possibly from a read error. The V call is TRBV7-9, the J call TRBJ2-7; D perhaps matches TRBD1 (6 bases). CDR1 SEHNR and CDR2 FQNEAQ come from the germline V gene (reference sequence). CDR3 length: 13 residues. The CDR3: CASSRDNHYGQYF. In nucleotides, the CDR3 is TGTGCCAGCAGCCGGGACAATCACTACGGGCAGTACTTC.

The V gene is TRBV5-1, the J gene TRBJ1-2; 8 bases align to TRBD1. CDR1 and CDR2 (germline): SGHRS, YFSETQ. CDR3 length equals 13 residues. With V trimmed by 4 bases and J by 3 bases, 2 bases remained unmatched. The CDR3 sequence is CASSTTGDYGYTF. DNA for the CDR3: TGCGCCAGCAGCACGACAGGGGACTATGGCTACACCTTC.

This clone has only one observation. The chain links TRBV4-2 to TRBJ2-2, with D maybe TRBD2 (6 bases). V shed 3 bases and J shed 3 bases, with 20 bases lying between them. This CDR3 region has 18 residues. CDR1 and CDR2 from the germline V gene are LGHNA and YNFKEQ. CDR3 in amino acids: CASSQTWVGTVDTGELFF. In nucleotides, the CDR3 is TGTGCCAGCAGCCAGACTTGGGTAGGGACTGTGGACACCGGGGAGCTGTTTTTT.

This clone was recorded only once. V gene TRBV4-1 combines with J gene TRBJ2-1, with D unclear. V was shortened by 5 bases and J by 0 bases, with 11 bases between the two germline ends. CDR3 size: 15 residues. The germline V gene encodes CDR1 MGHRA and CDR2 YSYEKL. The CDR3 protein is CASSTESSSYNEQFF. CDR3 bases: TGCGCCAGCAGCACCGAGTCTAGCTCCTACAATGAGCAGTTCTTC.

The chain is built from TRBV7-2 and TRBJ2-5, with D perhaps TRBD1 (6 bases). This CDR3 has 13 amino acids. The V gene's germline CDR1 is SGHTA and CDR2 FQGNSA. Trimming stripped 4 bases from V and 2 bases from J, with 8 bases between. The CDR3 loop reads CASSSDRQETQYF. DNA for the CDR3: TGTGCCAGCAGCTCGGACAGACAAGAGACCCAGTACTTC.

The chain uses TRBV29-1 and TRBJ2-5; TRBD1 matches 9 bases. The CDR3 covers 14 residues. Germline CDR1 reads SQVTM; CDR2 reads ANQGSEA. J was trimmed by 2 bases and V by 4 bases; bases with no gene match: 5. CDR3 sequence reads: CSVAGTGKQETQYF. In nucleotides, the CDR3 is TGCAGCGTTGCCGGGACAGGGAAACAAGAGACCCAGTACTTC.

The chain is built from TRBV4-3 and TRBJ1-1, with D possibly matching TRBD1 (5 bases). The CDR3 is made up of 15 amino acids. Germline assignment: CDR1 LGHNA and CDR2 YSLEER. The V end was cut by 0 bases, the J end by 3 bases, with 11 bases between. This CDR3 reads CASSQDWRGDTEAFF. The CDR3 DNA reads TGCGCCAGCAGCCAAGATTGGAGGGGCGACACTGAAGCTTTCTTT.

As DNA, the CDR3 is TGTGCCAGCAGCTTAAGGGGAGGGGTTATAGACGAGCAGTACTTC. It codes for CASSLRGGVIDEQYF. The J gene is TRBJ2-7, the V gene TRBV7-2; TRBD2 matches at 7 bases. Germline V gene sequence: CDR1 SGHTA, CDR2 FQGNSA. CDR3 length equals 15 residues. V lost 2 bases, J lost 5 bases, and 9 bases stayed unmatched.

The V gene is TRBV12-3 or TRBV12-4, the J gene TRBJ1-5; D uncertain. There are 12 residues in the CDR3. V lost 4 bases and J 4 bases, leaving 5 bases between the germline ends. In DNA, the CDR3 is TGTGCCAGCAGTTCGGGGAATCAGCCCCAGCATTTT. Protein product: CASSSGNQPQHF.

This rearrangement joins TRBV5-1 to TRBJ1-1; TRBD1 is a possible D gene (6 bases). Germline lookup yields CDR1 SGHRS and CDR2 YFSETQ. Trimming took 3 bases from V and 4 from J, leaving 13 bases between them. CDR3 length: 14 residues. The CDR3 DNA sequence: TGCGCCAGCAGCTCCGGACAGTGGGGCACTGAAGCTTTCTTT. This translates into CASSSGQWGTEAFF. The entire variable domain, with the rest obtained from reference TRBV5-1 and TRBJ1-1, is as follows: KAGVTQTPRYLIKTRGQQVTLSCSPISGHRSVSWYQQTPGQGLQFLFEYFSETQRNKGNFPGRFSGRQFSNSRSEMNVSTLELGDSALYLCASSSGQWGTEAFFGQGTRLTVV.

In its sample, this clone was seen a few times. The CDR3 bases are TGTGCCAGCAGTCAACCTCGGGGGACCTACACCGGGGAGCTGTTTTTT. This gives the protein CASSQPRGTYTGELFF. This chain links TRBV6-2 or TRBV6-3 with TRBJ2-2, with D perhaps matching TRBD2 (6 bases). V lost 5 bases, J lost 3 bases, and 16 bases lay in between. Germline CDR1 MNHEY, CDR2 SVGEGT. CDR3 length: 16 amino acids.

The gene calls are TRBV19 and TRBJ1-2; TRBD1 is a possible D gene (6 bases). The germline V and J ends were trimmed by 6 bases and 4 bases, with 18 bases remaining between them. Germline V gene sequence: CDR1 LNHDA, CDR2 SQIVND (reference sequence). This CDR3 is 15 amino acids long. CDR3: CASSTNRERSYGYTF. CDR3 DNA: TGTGCCAGTAGCACTAACAGGGAAAGGAGCTATGGCTACACCTTC.

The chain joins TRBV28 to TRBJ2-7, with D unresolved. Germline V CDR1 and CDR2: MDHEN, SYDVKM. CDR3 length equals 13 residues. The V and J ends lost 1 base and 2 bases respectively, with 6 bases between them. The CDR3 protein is CASSLYGTYEQYF. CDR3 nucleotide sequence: TGTGCCAGCAGTTTATACGGTACCTACGAGCAGTACTTC.

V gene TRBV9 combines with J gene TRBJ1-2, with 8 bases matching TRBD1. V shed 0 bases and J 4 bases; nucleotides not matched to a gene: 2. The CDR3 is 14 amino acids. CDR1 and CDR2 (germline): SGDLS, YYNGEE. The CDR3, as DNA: TGTGCCAGCAGCGTAGCAGGGGGCTTCTATGGCTACACCTTC. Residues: CASSVAGGFYGYTF.

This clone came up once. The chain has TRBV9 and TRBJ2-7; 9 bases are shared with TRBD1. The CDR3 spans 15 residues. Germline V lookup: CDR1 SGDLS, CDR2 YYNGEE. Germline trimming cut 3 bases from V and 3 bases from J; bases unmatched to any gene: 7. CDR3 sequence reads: CASSAGDRVDYEQYF. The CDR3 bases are TGTGCCAGCAGCGCGGGGGACAGGGTCGACTACGAGCAGTACTTC. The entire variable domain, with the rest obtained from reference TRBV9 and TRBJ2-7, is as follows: DSGVTQTPKHLITATGQRVTLRCSPRSGDLSVYWYQQSLDQGLQFLIQYYNGEERAKGNILERFSAQQFPDLHSELNLSSLELGDSALYFCASSAGDRVDYEQYFGPGTRLTVT.

The CDR3 DNA reads as TGTGCCAGCAGTTACTCCGGGAATTCACCCCTCCACTTT. Its translation: CASSYSGNSPLHF. The chain couples TRBV6-5 to TRBJ1-6; D gene ambiguous. This CDR3 is built from 13 residues. V was trimmed by 0 bases and J by 7 bases, leaving 4 bases between them. Per germline, CDR1 MNHEY and CDR2 SVGAGI.